The next 23 T cell receptor beta chains were all read from a single sample in a study of regulatory T cells in long-lasting Graves disease. iRepertoire HTBI primers and Arm-PCR of CDR3 regions built TCR beta libraries. One entry per CDR3 protein results from TCRdb running MiXCR on the multiplex PCR reads. The repertoire holds about 560,000 distinct CDR3 sequences, with roughly 15% as singletons. The time point denotes: newly diagnosed GD, antithyroid drugs for less than 3 months. From PBMCs, RNA was extracted and then used to make the TCR library. This sample was shared with a second study, whose subject was T cells in Graves' hyperthyroidism and ophthalmopathy.

The source was peripheral blood mononuclear cells (PBMCs), collected at new diagnosis, from a patient treated with antithyroid drugs. These receptors all stem from a man aged 18 to 35 with Graves disease.

The chain uses TRBV5-1 and TRBJ1-5, with D perhaps TRBD1 (6 bases). Germline CDR1 is SGHRS and CDR2 is YFSETQ. The CDR3 loop spans 15 amino acids. The ends were cut back, 4 bases at V and 4 bases at J, with 15 bases in the middle. CDR3: CASSRTALLNQPQHF. The CDR3, as DNA: TGCGCCAGCAGCCGGACAGCGCTACTAAATCAGCCCCAGCATTTT.

The rearrangement links TRBV6-2 or TRBV6-3 to TRBJ1-4; D unresolved. V gave up 7 bases and J gave up 3 bases, with 3 bases separating them. CDR1 MNHEY and CDR2 SVGEGT come from the germline V gene. CDR3 length: 11 residues. Here the CDR3 DNA reads TGTGCCAGCATGGCTAATGAAAAACTGTTTTTT. Translated: CASMANEKLFF.

V is TRBV7-6 and J is TRBJ1-1; 7 nucleotides agree with TRBD1. Germline lookup yields CDR1 SGHVS and CDR2 FNYEAQ. V was clipped by 5 bases and J by 1 base; unmatched bases: 10. The length of the CDR3 is 16 residues. The CDR3 DNA reads TGTGCCAGCAGCCGTGGGACAGCCCCTCCGAACACTGAAGCTTTCTTT. Its protein is CASSRGTAPPNTEAFF.

Many counts were recorded for this clonotype. An end of the junction differs from the germline gene, which may be a read error. J is TRBJ2-3 and V is TRBV6-1; a possible D gene is TRBD1 (5 bases). The CDR3 has 13 residues. Germline-derived CDR1 and CDR2 are MNHNS and SASEGT. For the CDR3, the DNA is TGTGCCAGCGGTGACAGTGACACAGATACGCAGTATTTT. Its protein product is CASGDSDTDTQYF.

The chain combines TRBV29-1 with TRBJ2-3; 8 nucleotides agree with TRBD1. CDR3 length: 16 amino acids. V shed 6 bases, J shed 5 bases, and the junction held 16 bases outside the gene matches. CDR1 is SQVTM, CDR2 ANQGSEA, per germline. This CDR3 reads CSVHIPKAGQVDTQYF. DNA of the CDR3: TGCAGCGTCCACATACCCAAGGCGGGACAGGTAGATACGCAGTATTTT.

The chain carries TRBV5-1 and TRBJ1-4, with D possibly matching TRBD1 (5 bases). Between the trimmed V and J ends, which lost 4 bases and 8 bases, there was a span of 12 bases. Looked up from germline, CDR1 is SGHRS and CDR2 is YFSETQ. The CDR3 covers 13 residues. The CDR3 reads CASSTGTAEKLFF. In DNA, the CDR3 is TGCGCCAGCAGCACTGGGACGGCAGAAAAACTGTTTTTT. Full variable domain (missing parts from reference TRBV5-1 and TRBJ1-4): KAGVTQTPRYLIKTRGQQVTLSCSPISGHRSVSWYQQTPGQGLQFLFEYFSETQRNKGNFPGRFSGRQFSNSRSEMNVSTLELGDSALYLCASSTGTAEKLFFGSGTQLSVL.

The CDR3 region is CASSLGPLSYEQYF. The CDR3 nucleotides are TGTGCCAGCTCACTGGGACCCCTCTCCTACGAGCAGTACTTC. The rearrangement joins TRBV18 to TRBJ2-7; D assignment may be TRBD1 or TRBD2 (5 bases each). The V and J ends lost 4 bases and 0 bases respectively, with 10 bases between them. In germline, CDR1 is KGHSH, CDR2 LQKENI. The length of the CDR3 is 14 residues.

This clonotype was found many times. The chain has TRBV7-2 and TRBJ2-6; D unresolved. V lost 1 base to trimming and J lost 4 bases, with 8 bases between them. This CDR3 spans 15 amino acids. Germline V gene sequence: CDR1 SGHTA, CDR2 FQGNSA. As DNA, the CDR3 is TGTGCCAGCAGCTTAGAAGCCTTCGGGGCCAACGTCCTGACTTTC. Translated: CASSLEAFGANVLTF. Full variable domain (rest looked up from reference TRBV7-2 and TRBJ2-6): GAGVSQSPSNKVTEKGKDVELRCDPISGHTALYWYRQSLGQGLEFLIYFQGNSAPDKSGLPSDRFSAERTGGSVSTLTIQRTQQEDSAVYLCASSLEAFGANVLTFGAGSRLTVL.

This clonotype has more than one count but fewer than ten. This chain uses TRBV20-1 with TRBJ2-1, with 7 bases that match TRBD2. This CDR3 region has 14 residues. The V gene end was trimmed by 6 bases and the J gene end by 10 bases; junction bases not matched to a gene: 15. Germline CDR1 reads DFQATT; CDR2 reads SNEGSKA (reference sequence). The CDR3 bases are TGCAGTGCCTGGGGGGACTATGCTGGGGGGGAGCAGTTCTTC. It codes for CSAWGDYAGGEQFF.

This clonotype was counted once. The chain carries TRBV19 and TRBJ1-3, with TRBD1 matching 9 bases. The CDR3 sequence is 15 residues long. Trimming removed 7 bases from V and 3 bases from J; junction bases left unmatched: 7. CDR1 is LNHDA and CDR2 is SQIVND in the germline V gene (reference sequence). The CDR3 DNA is TGTGCCAGTAAACAACAGGGGGCTGGTGGAAACACCATATATTTT. Translated, it gives CASKQQGAGGNTIYF.

The chain has TRBV15 and TRBJ2-1; TRBD2 might be the D (6 bases). The DNA matches TRBJ2-5 better at its end, which makes the J call doubtful. CDR1 is LNHNV and CDR2 is YYDKDF in the germline V gene (reference sequence). This CDR3 has 14 amino acids. Written as DNA, the CDR3 is TGTGCCACCAGCAGAGGTTCGGGAGAGGAGACCCAGTACTTC. It translates to CATSRGSGEETQYF.

A remark on this clonotype: A clone one base away is much larger, so this may be a read error. V gene TRBV7-2 combines with J gene TRBJ2-7; TRBD2 matches 11 bases. CDR3 length: 17 residues. Germline trimming cut 3 bases from V and 7 bases from J; bases unmatched to any gene: 14. CDR1 and CDR2 (germline): SGHTA, FQGNSA. CDR3 protein: CASSFRGPGLAGNEQYF. The CDR3 region has the DNA TGTGCCAGCAGCTTTCGAGGCCCAGGACTAGCGGGCAATGAGCAGTACTTC.

There are many counts of this clonotype. The rearrangement links TRBV18 to TRBJ2-7; D is tentatively TRBD1 or TRBD2 (5 bases each). The CDR3 is 14 amino acids. Germline V gene data show CDR1 as KGHSH and CDR2 as LQKENI. Trimming took off 3 bases at V and 2 bases at J, with 11 bases between the two ends. CDR3 residues: CASSPAGTAYEQYF. The CDR3, as DNA: TGTGCCAGCTCACCCGCCGGGACGGCCTACGAGCAGTACTTC.

The chain employs TRBV6-1 and TRBJ1-5; D uncertain. This CDR3 is built from 12 residues. From germline, CDR1 is MNHNS and CDR2 SASEGT. V was pared by 6 bases and J by 11 bases, with 14 bases between. The CDR3 nucleotides are TGTGCCAGCAGGGACCCGGATGGGTCCCAGCATTTT. Amino acid sequence: CASRDPDGSQHF.

V is TRBV9 and J is TRBJ2-2, with 10 bases fitting TRBD2. Germline V gene data show CDR1 as SGDLS and CDR2 as YYNGEE. The CDR3 totals 17 residues. V shed 6 bases and J 3 bases; nucleotides not matched to a gene: 11. The CDR3: CASKTPAGGPDTGELFF. CDR3 coding DNA: TGTGCCAGCAAAACCCCAGCGGGAGGGCCGGACACCGGGGAGCTGTTTTTT.

This clonotype was counted between two and nine times. The chain employs TRBV20-1 and TRBJ1-5; 8 bases fit TRBD1. Trimming cost V 6 bases and J 0 bases; bases outside gene matches: 4. This CDR3 comprises 14 residues. Germline lookup yields CDR1 DFQATT and CDR2 SNEGSKA (reference sequence). The CDR3 DNA follows: TGCAGTGCAGGACAGGGAAATAGCAATCAGCCCCAGCATTTT. The encoded protein is CSAGQGNSNQPQHF.

This clonotype showed up many times. This chain links TRBV28 with TRBJ1-2; D ambiguous. Per the germline V gene, CDR1 is MDHEN and CDR2 is SYDVKM. This CDR3 region has 13 residues. V lost 7 bases, J lost 6 bases, and 15 bases lay in between. The CDR3 reads CASTSRTSNGYTF. CDR3 nucleotide sequence: TGTGCCAGCACCTCTCGGACTTCCAATGGCTACACCTTC.

This chain uses TRBV7-3 with TRBJ2-7; D is uncertain. The CDR3 length is 14 residues. The germline V gene encodes CDR1 SGHTA and CDR2 FQGTGA. V lost 2 bases and J 3 bases, leaving 11 bases between the germline ends. The chain's CDR3 is CASSLFPGIYEQYF. The CDR3 nucleotides read TGTGCCAGCAGCTTATTCCCAGGTATCTACGAGCAGTACTTC.

V is TRBV6-2 or TRBV6-3 and J is TRBJ1-6; D may be TRBD1 (6 bases). Deletions cut 4 bases from V and 9 bases from J, with 10 bases between. CDR3 size: 13 residues. Germline CDR1 and CDR2: MNHEY and SVGEGT. The CDR3 DNA reads as TGTGCCAGCAGTTTTGGCAGGGGTTCACCCCTCCACTTT. Protein sequence: CASSFGRGSPLHF.

This clonotype was seen repeatedly, ten times or more. CDR3 loop: CASSLLQGAYEQYF. The CDR3, as DNA: TGTGCCAGCAGTCTCCTTCAGGGGGCCTACGAGCAGTACTTC. This chain links TRBV7-9 with TRBJ2-7; TRBD1 aligns across 7 bases. The CDR3 extends over 14 amino acids. Germline loops: CDR1 SEHNR, CDR2 FQNEAQ (reference sequence). V was clipped by 6 bases and J by 2 bases; unmatched bases: 7.

On this clonotype itself: The DNA is left out, because the CDR3 cannot be placed on it with certainty; the CDR3 is given as TCRdb lists it. V and J are TRBV5-6 and TRBJ2-1. The CDR3 length is 12 residues, termini included. Germline values: CDR1 SGHDT, CDR2 YYEEEE. CDR3 sequence reads: CASSPVGFGTEF.

This clonotype has just a few counts. The CDR3 region has the DNA TGTGCCAGCTCACCGAACGGGGGCACGAACACCGGGGAGCTGTTTTTT. Its translation is CASSPNGGTNTGELFF. This chain links TRBV18 with TRBJ2-2; D might be TRBD1 or TRBD2, each matching 6 bases. CDR3 size: 16 residues. V was pared by 3 bases and J by 0 bases, with 11 bases between. Germline V gives CDR1 KGHSH, CDR2 LQKENI.

This clonotype has ten or more counts. This sequence joins TRBV7-8 and TRBJ2-7; 10 nucleotides match TRBD2. Germline loops: CDR1 SGHVS, CDR2 FQNEAQ. Trimming removed 1 base from V and 5 bases from J; junction bases left unmatched: 8. This CDR3 has 16 residues. The CDR3 DNA is TGTGCCAGCAGCTTAGTGCCCACTAGCGGGAATCACGAGCAGTACTTC. Translation: CASSLVPTSGNHEQYF.